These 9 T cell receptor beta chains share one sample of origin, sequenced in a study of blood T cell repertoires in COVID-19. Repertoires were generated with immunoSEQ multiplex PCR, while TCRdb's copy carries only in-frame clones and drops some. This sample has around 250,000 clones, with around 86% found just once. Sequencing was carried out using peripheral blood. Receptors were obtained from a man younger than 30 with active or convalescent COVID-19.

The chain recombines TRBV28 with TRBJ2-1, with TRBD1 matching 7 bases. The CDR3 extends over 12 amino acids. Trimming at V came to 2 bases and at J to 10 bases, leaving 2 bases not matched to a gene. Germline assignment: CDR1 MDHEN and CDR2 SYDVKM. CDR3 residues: CASSLLDREQFF. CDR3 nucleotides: TGTGCCAGCAGTTTACTGGACAGGGAGCAGTTCTTC.

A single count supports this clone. This CDR3 reads CASSVASTGSPLHF. Here the CDR3 DNA reads TGTGCCAGCAGTGTGGCGTCGACAGGCTCACCCCTCCACTTT. The chain is built from TRBV2 and TRBJ1-6, with D perhaps matching TRBD1 (6 bases). The CDR3 is 14 residues long. The germline V and J ends were trimmed by 4 bases and 10 bases, with 14 bases remaining between them. Germline V CDR1 and CDR2: SNHLY, FYNNEI.

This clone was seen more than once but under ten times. CDR3 loop: CASRGGGDTQYF. The DNA of the CDR3 is TGTGCCAGTAGAGGGGGCGGGGATACGCAGTATTTT. This chain links TRBV19 with TRBJ2-3, with 7 bases aligning to TRBD1. This CDR3 is built from 12 residues. V lost 6 bases, J lost 6 bases, and 3 bases stayed unmatched. Germline V gives CDR1 LNHDA, CDR2 SQIVND (reference sequence).

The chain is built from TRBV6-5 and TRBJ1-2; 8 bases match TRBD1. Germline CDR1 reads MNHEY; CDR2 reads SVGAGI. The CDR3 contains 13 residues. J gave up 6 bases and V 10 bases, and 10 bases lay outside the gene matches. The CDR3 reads CATTKQGGDGYTF. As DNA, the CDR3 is TGTGCCACCACGAAACAGGGGGGGGATGGCTACACCTTC.

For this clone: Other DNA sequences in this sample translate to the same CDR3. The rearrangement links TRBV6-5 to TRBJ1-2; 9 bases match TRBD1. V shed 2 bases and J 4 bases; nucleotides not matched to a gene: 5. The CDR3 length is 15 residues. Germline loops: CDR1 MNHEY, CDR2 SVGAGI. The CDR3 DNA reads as TGTGCCAGCAGTTACCTGGACAGGGGCGGCTATGGCTACACCTTC. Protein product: CASSYLDRGGYGYTF.

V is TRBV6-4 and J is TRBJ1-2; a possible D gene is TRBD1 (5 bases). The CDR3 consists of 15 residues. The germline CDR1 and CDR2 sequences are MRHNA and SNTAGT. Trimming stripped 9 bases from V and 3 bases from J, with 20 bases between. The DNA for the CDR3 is TGTGCCAGGTCAAAGGCCGTACAGGTTTACTATGGCTACACCTTC. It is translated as CARSKAVQVYYGYTF.

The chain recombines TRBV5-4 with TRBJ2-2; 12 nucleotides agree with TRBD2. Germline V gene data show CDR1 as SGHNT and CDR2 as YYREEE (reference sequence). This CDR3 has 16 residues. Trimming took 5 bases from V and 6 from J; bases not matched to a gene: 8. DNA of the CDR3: TGTGCCAGCAGGCCGGGACTAGCGGGCGATGCCGGGGAGCTGTTTTTT. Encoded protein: CASRPGLAGDAGELFF.

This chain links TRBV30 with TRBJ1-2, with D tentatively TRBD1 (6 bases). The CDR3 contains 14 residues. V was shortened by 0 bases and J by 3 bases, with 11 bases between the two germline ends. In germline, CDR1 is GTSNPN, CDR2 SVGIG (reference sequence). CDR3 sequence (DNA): TGTGCCTGGAGTGTCCTGACAGGTCACTATGGCTACACCTTC. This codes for CAWSVLTGHYGYTF.

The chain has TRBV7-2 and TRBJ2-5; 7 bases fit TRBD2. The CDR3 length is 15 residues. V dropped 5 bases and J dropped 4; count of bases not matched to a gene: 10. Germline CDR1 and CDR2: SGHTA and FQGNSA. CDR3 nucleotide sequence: TGTGCCAGCAGCCCGACCTCATGGGAGGGAGAGACCCAGTACTTC. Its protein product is CASSPTSWEGETQYF.